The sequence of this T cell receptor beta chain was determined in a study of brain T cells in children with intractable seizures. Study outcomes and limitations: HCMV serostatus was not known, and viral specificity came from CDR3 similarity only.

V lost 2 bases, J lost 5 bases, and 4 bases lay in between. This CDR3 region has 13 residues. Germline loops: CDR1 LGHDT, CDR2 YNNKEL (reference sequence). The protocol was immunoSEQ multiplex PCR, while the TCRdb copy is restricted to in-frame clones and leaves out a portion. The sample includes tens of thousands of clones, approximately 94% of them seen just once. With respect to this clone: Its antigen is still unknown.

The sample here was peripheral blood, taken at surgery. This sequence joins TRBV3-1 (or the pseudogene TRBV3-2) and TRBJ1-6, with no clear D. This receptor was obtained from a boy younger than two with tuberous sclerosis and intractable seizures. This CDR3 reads CASSQIDNSPLHF. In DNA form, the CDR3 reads TGTGCCAGCAGCCAAATCGATAATTCACCCCTCCACTTT.